These 19 T cell receptor beta chains were all obtained from the same sample, sequenced in a study of blood T cell repertoires in COVID-19. Clones were sequenced by immunoSEQ multiplex PCR, and TCRdb holds only the in-frame ones, with some missing. Here the sample spans approximately 230,000 clones, more than 80% being singletons. Specimen: peripheral blood. These receptors all stem from a man aged 25 to 40 who had recovered from COVID-19.

The rearrangement joins TRBV7-2 to TRBJ1-4; D call uncertain. The V end was cut by 2 bases, the J end by 8 bases, with 12 bases between. The CDR3 covers 14 residues. Per the germline V gene, CDR1 is SGHTA and CDR2 is FQGNSA. The CDR3 DNA reads TGTGCCAGCAGCTTACAACTCAACCGGGAAAAACTGTTTTTT. Translated: CASSLQLNREKLFF. Variable domain in full (rest from reference TRBV7-2 and TRBJ1-4): GAGVSQSPSNKVTEKGKDVELRCDPISGHTALYWYRQSLGQGLEFLIYFQGNSAPDKSGLPSDRFSAERTGGSVSTLTIQRTQQEDSAVYLCASSLQLNREKLFFGSGTQLSVL.

The chain combines TRBV11-3 with TRBJ2-3, with D possibly matching TRBD2 (6 bases). V lost 2 bases and J lost 6, with 18 bases in between. The CDR3 is 16 amino acids. Germline V gives CDR1 SGHNT, CDR2 YENEEA. The CDR3 DNA reads as TGTGCCAGCAGCTTATCCCGGGGTATCCGGGGGGATACGCAGTATTTT. Its translation is CASSLSRGIRGDTQYF.

The chain uses TRBV6-4 and TRBJ2-1; possible D gene TRBD1, 6 bases. Between the trimmed V and J ends, which lost 4 bases and 3 bases, there was a span of 7 bases. From germline, CDR1 is MRHNA and CDR2 SNTAGT. The CDR3 has 13 amino acids. The CDR3: CASSGTDYNEQFF. CDR3 bases: TGTGCCAGCAGTGGGACAGACTACAATGAGCAGTTCTTC.

The chain is built from TRBV19 and TRBJ1-2; maybe TRBD1 (6 bases). Germline CDR1 is LNHDA and CDR2 is SQIVND (reference sequence). The CDR3 has 14 amino acids. Trimming shortened V by 2 bases and J by 3 bases, and 10 bases separated the two germline ends. This chain's CDR3 is CASSIWNRDYGYTF. As DNA, the CDR3 is TGTGCCAGTAGTATATGGAACAGGGACTATGGCTACACCTTC. The variable domain in full, completed from reference TRBV19 and TRBJ1-2, reads DGGITQSPKYLFRKEGQNVTLSCEQNLNHDAMYWYRQDPGQGLRLIYYSQIVNDFQKGDIAEGYSVSREKKESFPLTVTSAQKNPTAFYLCASSIWNRDYGYTFGSGTRLTVV.

This sequence joins TRBV18 and TRBJ1-1; maybe TRBD1 (5 bases). In germline, CDR1 is KGHSH, CDR2 LQKENI. CDR3 length equals 15 residues. Trimming removed 7 bases at V and 3 bases at J, with 18 bases between. The CDR3 spells CASFPQGRGDTEAFF. The CDR3 nucleotides are TGTGCCAGCTTTCCACAAGGTAGGGGCGACACTGAAGCTTTCTTT.

The gene calls are TRBV7-2 and TRBJ2-2; D may be TRBD2 (6 bases). CDR3 length: 15 residues. Germline loops: CDR1 SGHTA, CDR2 FQGNSA. V was clipped by 4 bases and J by 1 base, with 10 bases between them. CDR3 DNA sequence: TGTGCCAGCAGCTGGGGAGGCGGGAACACCGGGGAGCTGTTTTTT. Amino acids: CASSWGGGNTGELFF.

The J gene is TRBJ1-1, the V gene TRBV5-1; D not certain. Germline CDR1 is SGHRS and CDR2 is YFSETQ. The germline V and J ends were trimmed by 4 bases and 6 bases, with 4 bases remaining between them. CDR3 length equals 10 residues. The CDR3: CASSASEAFF. CDR3 nucleotides: TGCGCCAGCAGCGCGTCTGAAGCTTTCTTT.

The V call is TRBV7-2, the J call TRBJ2-1; 7 nucleotides match TRBD2. This CDR3 region has 15 residues. V lost 0 bases, J lost 7 bases, and 6 bases stayed unmatched. Germline CDR1 and CDR2: SGHTA and FQGNSA. DNA for the CDR3: TGTGCCAGCAGCTTAGCGGTGGTGGGGGGGAATGAGCAGTTCTTC. Translated, it gives CASSLAVVGGNEQFF. Filled out from reference TRBV7-2 and TRBJ2-1, the complete variable domain reads GAGVSQSPSNKVTEKGKDVELRCDPISGHTALYWYRQSLGQGLEFLIYFQGNSAPDKSGLPSDRFSAERTGGSVSTLTIQRTQQEDSAVYLCASSLAVVGGNEQFFGPGTRLTVL.

The rearrangement links TRBV14 to TRBJ2-7; 7 bases map to TRBD1. CDR1 SGHDN and CDR2 FVKESK come from the germline V gene. This CDR3 comprises 18 residues. Trimming took 0 bases from V and 0 from J; bases not matched to a gene: 11. CDR3 sequence reads: CASSQDGSWDRPSYEQYF. As DNA, the CDR3 is TGTGCCAGCAGCCAAGATGGGTCTTGGGACAGACCCTCCTACGAGCAGTACTTC.

This chain links TRBV4-2 with TRBJ1-2, with D tentatively TRBD1 (5 bases). Germline assignment: CDR1 LGHNA and CDR2 YNFKEQ. V lost 4 bases and J 4 bases, leaving 19 bases between the germline ends. This CDR3 spans 16 amino acids. The CDR3 DNA reads as TGTGCCAGCAGCCCCATGTCCGGGAGGGACGGCTATGGCTACACCTTC. As protein: CASSPMSGRDGYGYTF.

This sequence joins TRBV7-9 and TRBJ1-3; no clear D. Germline CDR1 reads SEHNR; CDR2 reads FQNEAQ (reference sequence). The CDR3 is made up of 13 amino acids. V lost 3 bases, J lost 6 bases, and 9 bases lay in between. CDR3 in DNA: TGTGCCAGCAGCTTTCCGGTAACAAACACCATATATTTT. Protein product: CASSFPVTNTIYF. The variable domain in full, with the rest retrieved from reference TRBV7-9 and TRBJ1-3, is DTGVSQNPRHKITKRGQNVTFRCDPISEHNRLYWYRQTLGQGPEFLTYFQNEAQLEKSRLLSDRFSAERPKGSFSTLEIQRTEQGDSAMYLCASSFPVTNTIYFGEGSWLTVV.

The rearrangement links TRBV25-1 to TRBJ2-7, with D possibly matching TRBD1 (6 bases). The germline gives CDR1 MGHDK, CDR2 SYGVNS. The CDR3 runs 14 residues. The ends were cut back, 2 bases at V and 0 bases at J, with 8 bases in the middle. The CDR3 loop is CASSETGSSYEQYF. The CDR3 bases are TGTGCCAGCAGTGAAACAGGGAGCTCCTACGAGCAGTACTTC.

This sequence joins TRBV7-5 and TRBJ1-5. TRBV7-5 constitutes a pseudogene. The CDR3 has 15 amino acids. The CDR3 nucleotides read TGTGCCAGAAGCTTAGTTTTCGGGGGAGATCAGCCCCAGCATTTT. This translates into CARSLVFGGDQPQHF.

This clone was counted once. CDR3 sequence: CATSDLSGNTIYF. The CDR3 DNA is TGTGCCACCAGTGATTTAAGCGGAAACACCATATATTTT. This chain uses TRBV24-1 with TRBJ1-3; D gene unclear. The CDR3 loop spans 13 amino acids. The V gene lost 1 base and the J gene lost 4 bases, with 4 bases spanning the gap. Per the germline V gene, CDR1 is KGHDR and CDR2 is SFDVKD.

This clone is a singleton in its sample. This chain links TRBV7-9 with TRBJ2-7; D gene uncertain. The CDR3 length is 14 residues. Germline V gene sequence: CDR1 SEHNR, CDR2 FQNEAQ (reference sequence). Trimming left V 1 base short and J 2 bases short, with 9 bases between. The CDR3 loop reads CASSLEAIPYEQYF. The CDR3 DNA is TGTGCCAGCAGCTTAGAAGCAATCCCCTACGAGCAGTACTTC.

This sequence joins TRBV5-1 and TRBJ1-2; 10 nucleotides agree with TRBD1. Germline V gene lookup returns CDR1 SGHRS and CDR2 YFSETQ. V was clipped by 0 bases and J by 13 bases; unmatched bases: 9. The CDR3 loop spans 14 amino acids. CDR3 sequence: CASSLAQQGQGSTF. The CDR3 coding sequence is TGCGCCAGCAGCTTGGCCCAACAGGGACAGGGGTCCACCTTC. Using reference TRBV5-1 and TRBJ1-2 for the parts outside the CDR3, the full variable domain is KAGVTQTPRYLIKTRGQQVTLSCSPISGHRSVSWYQQTPGQGLQFLFEYFSETQRNKGNFPGRFSGRQFSNSRSEMNVSTLELGDSALYLCASSLAQQGQGSTFGSGTRLTVV.

The chain combines TRBV27 with TRBJ2-1, with TRBD2 matching over 8 bases. The V gene's germline CDR1 is MNHEY and CDR2 SMNVEV (reference sequence). CDR3 length: 15 residues. J lost 2 bases, V lost 6 bases, and 6 bases had no gene match. As DNA, the CDR3 is TGTGCCAGCAGCTCGGCGGGGGGCCCCTACAATGAGCAGTTCTTC. This encodes CASSSAGGPYNEQFF.

The chain recombines TRBV7-9 with TRBJ2-2, with D uncertain. This CDR3 is built from 11 residues. The germline V gene encodes CDR1 SEHNR and CDR2 FQNEAQ (reference sequence). Between the trimmed V and J ends, which lost 6 bases and 4 bases, there was a span of 3 bases. The CDR3 loop is CASSLTGELFF. The CDR3 nucleotides read TGTGCCAGCAGTCTCACCGGGGAGCTGTTTTTT. The full variable domain, completed using reference TRBV7-9 and TRBJ2-2, is DTGVSQNPRHKITKRGQNVTFRCDPISEHNRLYWYRQTLGQGPEFLTYFQNEAQLEKSRLLSDRFSAERPKGSFSTLEIQRTEQGDSAMYLCASSLTGELFFGEGSRLTVL.

The chain couples TRBV4-3 to TRBJ2-3; TRBD2 agrees at 9 bases. There are 18 residues in the CDR3. J was trimmed by 5 bases and V by 4 bases; bases with no gene match: 16. Germline V lookup: CDR1 LGHNA, CDR2 YSLEER. The CDR3 region is CASSLHGTSILEGDTQYF. CDR3 DNA: TGCGCCAGCAGCCTACACGGGACTAGCATACTCGAGGGAGATACGCAGTATTTT.